The 10 T cell receptor beta chains given below trace back to one sample, sequenced in a study of T cell responses to AZD1222 COVID-19 vaccine. Clones were read by immunoSEQ multiplex PCR, and TCRdb kept only the in-frame ones, dropping some. The sample records some 140,000 clones, about 88% being singletons. The source was peripheral blood, collected 28 days after the second AZD1222 dose. The receptor set was obtained from an adult who received the AZD1222 COVID-19 vaccine.

DNA for the CDR3: TGTGCCACCAGCTATACAGGGGATAATTCACCCCTCCACTTT. It is translated as CATSYTGDNSPLHF. This chain connects TRBV15 to TRBJ1-6, with TRBD1 matching 7 bases. J was trimmed by 5 bases and V by 5 bases; bases with no gene match: 3. This CDR3 comprises 14 residues. Per the germline V gene, CDR1 is LNHNV and CDR2 is YYDKDF (reference sequence).

The chain recombines TRBV14 with TRBJ1-1; TRBD1 is a possible D gene (6 bases). Trimming left V 4 bases short and J 4 bases short, with 16 bases between. The CDR3 runs to 15 residues. CDR1 SGHDN and CDR2 FVKESK come from the germline V gene. The CDR3 DNA reads as TGTGCCAGCAGCCCAGGGGCCGCCAAAGGCACTGAAGCTTTCTTT. Translated, it gives CASSPGAAKGTEAFF.

This sequence joins TRBV2 and TRBJ2-7; a weak D match, TRBD1 (6 bases). This CDR3 contains 13 residues. Germline V gives CDR1 SNHLY, CDR2 FYNNEI. Trimming removed 5 bases from V and 4 bases from J, with 12 bases in between. As DNA, the CDR3 is TGTGCCAGCAGTTCAGGGGATCGGTACGAGCAGTACTTC. Its protein is CASSSGDRYEQYF.

This clone appeared a few times. V and J are TRBV30 and TRBJ1-5, with a weak D call TRBD1 (6 bases). The ends were cut back, 0 bases at V and 7 bases at J, with 10 bases in the middle. This CDR3 contains 13 residues. CDR1 is GTSNPN, CDR2 SVGIG, per germline (reference sequence). The CDR3 loop is CAWSVGGRQPQHF. CDR3 nucleotides: TGTGCCTGGAGTGTGGGGGGGCGGCAGCCCCAGCATTTT.

The rearrangement joins TRBV3-1 (or the pseudogene TRBV3-2) to TRBJ1-2; D gene ambiguous. The V end was cut by 0 bases, the J end by 14 bases, with 13 bases between. Germline V gene data show CDR1 as LGHDT and CDR2 as YNNKEL (reference sequence). CDR3 length equals 12 residues. The CDR3 protein is CASSQELAGKTF. The CDR3 DNA is TGTGCCAGCAGCCAAGAGTTAGCGGGGAAAACCTTC.

V usage is TRBV19 and J usage is TRBJ1-5; 9 bases align to TRBD1. With V trimmed by 9 bases and J by 1 base, 10 bases remained unmatched. This CDR3 region has 16 residues. Germline CDR1 is LNHDA and CDR2 is SQIVND (reference sequence). CDR3 loop: CARTPAGQGSNQPQHF. The CDR3 bases are TGTGCCAGGACGCCAGCGGGACAGGGAAGCAATCAGCCCCAGCATTTT.

The chain links TRBV29-1 to TRBJ1-2; D is perhaps TRBD1 (5 bases). V was shortened by 6 bases and J by 2 bases, with 13 bases between the two germline ends. The CDR3 runs to 13 residues. Germline V CDR1 and CDR2: SQVTM, ANQGSEA. The CDR3 protein is CSVAGQHNYGYTF. CDR3 nucleotides: TGCAGCGTCGCGGGGCAGCACAACTATGGCTACACCTTC.

The chain employs TRBV30 and TRBJ1-5, with TRBD1 as a possible D gene (5 bases). Germline loops: CDR1 GTSNPN, CDR2 SVGIG (reference sequence). The CDR3 totals 14 residues. V was pared by 4 bases and J by 4 bases, with 14 bases between. In DNA, the CDR3 is TGTGCCTGGAAGCCGACAGACCCTAATCAGCCCCAGCATTTT. Translating gives CAWKPTDPNQPQHF.

The V call is TRBV5-1, the J call TRBJ1-4; unclear D gene. CDR1 is SGHRS and CDR2 is YFSETQ in the germline V gene. The CDR3 length is 15 residues. V shed 3 bases and J shed 12 bases, with 21 bases lying between them. In DNA form, the CDR3 reads TGCGCCAGCAGCTCCGGAACGGTGAGGCCCGGGGAACTGTTTTTT. Its protein product is CASSSGTVRPGELFF. Drawing the rest from reference TRBV5-1 and TRBJ1-4, the complete variable domain is KAGVTQTPRYLIKTRGQQVTLSCSPISGHRSVSWYQQTPGQGLQFLFEYFSETQRNKGNFPGRFSGRQFSNSRSEMNVSTLELGDSALYLCASSSGTVRPGELFFGSGTQLSVL.

This clone has just a few counts. This chain connects TRBV19 to TRBJ2-7; D possibly corresponds to TRBD1 (6 bases). CDR1 and CDR2 (germline): LNHDA, SQIVND (reference sequence). Deletions cut 5 bases from V and 2 bases from J, with 16 bases between. CDR3 size: 15 residues. The CDR3 bases are TGTGCCAGTAGTTCTTCCGGGACAATGACCTACGAGCAGTACTTC. Translation gives CASSSSGTMTYEQYF.